A single sample is the source of the 17 T cell receptor beta chains below, sequenced in a study of blood T cell repertoires in COVID-19. TCRdb's table, derived via immunoSEQ multiplex PCR, lists solely in-frame clones and lacks some. The sample shows around 260,000 clones, approximately 87% of them seen only once. Sequencing used peripheral blood. The receptors were sampled from a woman in her fifties or sixties with acute or convalescent COVID-19.

The chain has TRBV30 and TRBJ2-7; TRBD1 aligns across 8 bases. The CDR3 is made up of 13 amino acids. V dropped 4 bases and J dropped 5; count of bases not matched to a gene: 7. Germline CDR1 is GTSNPN and CDR2 is SVGIG (reference sequence). CDR3 sequence reads: CAWNRQGADEQYF. The CDR3 DNA reads as TGTGCCTGGAACCGGCAGGGGGCCGACGAGCAGTACTTC. The variable domain in full, completed from reference TRBV30 and TRBJ2-7, reads SQTIHQWPATLVQPVGSPLSLECTVEGTSNPNLYWYRQAAGRGLQLLFYSVGIGQISSEVPQNLSASRPQDRQFILSSKKLLLSDSGFYLCAWNRQGADEQYFGPGTRLTVT.

This clone occurred once. V usage is TRBV7-2 and J usage is TRBJ1-2, with 8 nucleotides matching TRBD1. Germline V gene data show CDR1 as SGHTA and CDR2 as FQGNSA. Unmatched junction bases numbered 6, after V lost 2 bases and J lost 4 bases. CDR3 length: 15 residues. The CDR3 bases are TGTGCCAGCAGCTTATCCGCTGGACAGGGCTATGGCTACACCTTC. It is translated as CASSLSAGQGYGYTF.

The chain links TRBV5-1 to TRBJ1-2; the D gene is possibly TRBD1 (5 bases). Germline assignment: CDR1 SGHRS and CDR2 YFSETQ. The CDR3 covers 13 residues. Trimming removed 7 bases from V and 0 bases from J, with 10 bases in between. This chain's CDR3 is CASSDSTNYGYTF. The CDR3 DNA reads as TGCGCCAGCTCCGACAGTACTAACTATGGCTACACCTTC.

This chain links TRBV9 with TRBJ1-1, with D maybe TRBD1 (5 bases). With 3 bases removed from V and 5 bases from J, the gap between germline ends came to 14 bases. The CDR3 covers 14 residues. Germline lookup yields CDR1 SGDLS and CDR2 YYNGEE. The CDR3 reads CASSEQGQGTEAFF. CDR3 in DNA: TGTGCCAGCAGCGAGCAAGGTCAGGGAACTGAAGCTTTCTTT.

The rearrangement links TRBV18 to TRBJ1-3, with a tentative D call TRBD1 (5 bases). Per germline, CDR1 KGHSH and CDR2 LQKENI. V was pared by 2 bases and J by 0 bases, with 11 bases between. The CDR3 contains 16 residues. CDR3 region: CASSPVGPGSGNTIYF. CDR3 bases: TGTGCCAGCTCACCAGTGGGGCCGGGCTCTGGAAACACCATATATTTT.

The rearrangement links TRBV19 to TRBJ1-1; D may be TRBD1 (6 bases). Germline V gene data show CDR1 as LNHDA and CDR2 as SQIVND (reference sequence). V lost 3 bases to trimming and J lost 3 bases, with 14 bases between them. The CDR3 runs to 15 residues. The CDR3 here is CASSIMAGADTEAFF. CDR3 sequence (DNA): TGTGCCAGTAGTATCATGGCAGGGGCGGACACTGAAGCTTTCTTT.

The chain has TRBV24-1 and TRBJ1-5; TRBD1 aligns across 12 bases. The V gene's germline CDR1 is KGHDR and CDR2 SFDVKD. V shed 10 bases and J 5 bases; nucleotides not matched to a gene: 8. The CDR3 loop spans 15 amino acids. DNA of the CDR3: TGTGCCACTTCATCCGGGACAGGGGGCGATCAGCCCCAGCATTTT. Its protein is CATSSGTGGDQPQHF.

The chain combines TRBV7-9 with TRBJ1-2; 8 nucleotides align to TRBD1. V lost 4 bases, J lost 8 bases, and 6 bases stayed unmatched. The CDR3 has 13 amino acids. CDR1 is SEHNR, CDR2 FQNEAQ, per germline (reference sequence). CDR3 bases: TGTGCCAGCAGCTCGGCAGGGGGCAGGGGCTACACCTTC. Translation gives CASSSAGGRGYTF.

The chain joins TRBV2 to TRBJ1-2; D possibly corresponds to TRBD1 (6 bases). The CDR3 loop spans 13 amino acids. CDR1 and CDR2 from the germline V gene are SNHLY and FYNNEI. Trimming pared 5 bases from V and 8 bases from J, leaving 15 bases between. The DNA for the CDR3 is TGTGCCAGCAGTATGACAGGTCGAGGAGGCTACACCTTC. As protein: CASSMTGRGGYTF.

This clone was seen only once. The J gene is TRBJ1-1, the V gene TRBV4-2; D gene ambiguous. This CDR3 is 16 amino acids long. The ends were cut back, 3 bases at V and 1 base at J, with 15 bases in the middle. Germline V CDR1 and CDR2: LGHNA, YNFKEQ. As DNA, the CDR3 is TGTGCCAGCAGCCAGTTCCCGGGCGAGGGGAACACTGAAGCTTTCTTT. It translates to CASSQFPGEGNTEAFF.

The J gene is TRBJ2-7, the V gene TRBV27; the D gene is possibly TRBD2 (6 bases). This CDR3 contains 14 residues. V lost 10 bases and J 0 bases, leaving 16 bases between the germline ends. In germline, CDR1 is MNHEY, CDR2 SMNVEV (reference sequence). The CDR3 loop reads CATRTGTDSYEQYF. For the CDR3, the DNA is TGTGCCACCAGAACCGGGACTGACTCCTACGAGCAGTACTTC.

The chain has TRBV5-1 and TRBJ1-2; D gene unclear. The CDR3 is made up of 14 amino acids. CDR1 and CDR2 from the germline V gene are SGHRS and YFSETQ. Trimming stripped 4 bases from V and 6 bases from J, with 16 bases between. The CDR3 spells CASSPGFAVNGYTF. The CDR3 region has the DNA TGCGCCAGCAGCCCGGGATTTGCAGTGAATGGCTACACCTTC.

This chain links TRBV18 with TRBJ2-3, with 7 positions matching TRBD2. Trimming cost V 3 bases and J 2 bases; bases outside gene matches: 8. This CDR3 is 16 amino acids long. Germline assignment: CDR1 KGHSH and CDR2 LQKENI. CDR3 nucleotides: TGTGCCAGCTCACCCGTTACTAGCGAAAACACAGATACGCAGTATTTT. Protein sequence: CASSPVTSENTDTQYF. Supplemented by reference TRBV18 and TRBJ2-3, the full variable domain reads NAGVMQNPRHLVRRRGQEARLRCSPMKGHSHVYWYRQLPEEGLKFMVYLQKENIIDESGMPKERFSAEFPKEGPSILRIQQVVRGDSAAYFCASSPVTSENTDTQYFGPGTRLTVL.

The chain links TRBV28 to TRBJ2-7; D unclear. The CDR3 extends over 12 amino acids. V was pared by 6 bases and J by 5 bases, with 11 bases between. Germline V gene data show CDR1 as MDHEN and CDR2 as SYDVKM. The CDR3 nucleotides are TGTGCCAGCAGCCTTCACGGAGACGAGCAGTACTTC. Protein: CASSLHGDEQYF. The variable domain in full, with the rest retrieved from reference TRBV28 and TRBJ2-7, is DVKVTQSSRYLVKRTGEKVFLECVQDMDHENMFWYRQDPGLGLRLIYFSYDVKMKEKGDIPEGYSVSREKKERFSLILESASTNQTSMYLCASSLHGDEQYFGPGTRLTVT.

The chain couples TRBV29-1 to TRBJ2-3, with a possible D match to TRBD2 (8 bases). Germline-derived CDR1 and CDR2 are SQVTM and ANQGSEA. The CDR3 is made up of 14 amino acids. Trimming took off 6 bases at V and 4 bases at J, with 17 bases between the two ends. The CDR3, as DNA: TGCAGCGTCGAGAGGGGGCGGGGGGCAGATACGCAGTATTTT. Its protein product is CSVERGRGADTQYF.

V gene TRBV6-2 or TRBV6-3 combines with J gene TRBJ2-7; unclear D gene. The CDR3 consists of 12 residues. Trimming left V 1 base short and J 7 bases short, with 8 bases between. Germline V CDR1 and CDR2: MNHEY, SVGEGT. In nucleotides, the CDR3 is TGTGCCAGCAGTTACTTTAGCAGAGAGCAGTACTTC. This codes for CASSYFSREQYF.

The chain employs TRBV5-1 and TRBJ2-5; 9 bases are shared with TRBD1. CDR1 and CDR2 (germline): SGHRS, YFSETQ. The J segment lost 5 bases and the V segment lost 3 bases, leaving 5 bases of the junction unmatched. This CDR3 is 14 amino acids long. The CDR3 protein is CASSYRDRVETQYF. DNA of the CDR3: TGCGCCAGCAGCTACCGGGACAGGGTGGAGACCCAGTACTTC.